This T cell receptor (beta chain) was obtained from a study of Ad26.COV2.S vaccination and SARS-CoV-2 variants. Here immunoSEQ multiplex PCR was the method, and the copy in TCRdb shows in-frame clones only, minus some. The top ten clones hold over 9% of a sample with hundreds of thousands of clones, 90% of them seen once. This CDR3 has 14 amino acids. Per the germline V gene, CDR1 is MDHEN and CDR2 is SYDVKM. Trimming stripped 3 bases from V and 1 base from J, with 9 bases between. Treatment defined: 15 to 20 received Ad26.COV2.S at low or high dose, single or two shots; several received placebo; per-sample allocation not given. Collection of the samples took place on day 63 after the first injection of vaccine or placebo.

The J gene is TRBJ1-2, the V gene TRBV28; perhaps TRBD1 as D (5 bases). Sequencing used peripheral blood, obtained in a trial of Ad26.COV2.S vaccine versus placebo. The receptor comes from a person between 18 and 60 years old who received the Ad26.COV2.S COVID-19 vaccine or a placebo. CDR3 amino acids: CASSFGGLNYGYTF. Written as DNA, the CDR3 is TGTGCCAGCAGTTTTGGGGGACTTAACTATGGCTACACCTTC.